This T cell receptor beta chain was found in a study of identical twins. Study findings and constraints: Cross-sectional statistical analysis was relied on for the conclusions, without the same donors being followed. Carriage of fewer insertions was seen in abundant cord blood beta clonotypes, whereas memory repertoires showed none. Within beta out-of-frame sequences, the excess sharing observed between twins was weaker. An excess of low generation probability was shown by twin-shared out-of-frame alpha sequences.

TCRdb processed the 5' RACE reads anew with MiXCR; each CDR3 protein has one entry. In the table there are about 530,000 distinct CDR3 sequences, 15% of which are singletons. After removal of 2 bases from V and 7 bases from J, the junction contained 7 bases not matched to a gene. This CDR3 region has 16 residues. CDR1 and CDR2 from the germline V gene are SGHRS and YFSETQ. This clonotype has only a few counts. Its matching antigen is unknown. The same sample was also studied in work on yellow fever vaccine responses in identical twins.

The source is a woman aged 18-29 years in good health. The gene calls are TRBV5-1 and TRBJ1-6, with 9 bases identical to TRBD1. The material sequenced was CD4+ T cells sorted from blood. This chain's CDR3 is CASSFQDRGLNSPLHF. CDR3 nucleotides: TGCGCCAGCAGCTTCCAGGACAGGGGTTTAAATTCACCCCTCCACTTT. The whole variable domain, filled in from reference TRBV5-1 and TRBJ1-6, reads KAGVTQTPRYLIKTRGQQVTLSCSPISGHRSVSWYQQTPGQGLQFLFEYFSETQRNKGNFPGRFSGRQFSNSRSEMNVSTLELGDSALYLCASSFQDRGLNSPLHFGNGTRLTVT.